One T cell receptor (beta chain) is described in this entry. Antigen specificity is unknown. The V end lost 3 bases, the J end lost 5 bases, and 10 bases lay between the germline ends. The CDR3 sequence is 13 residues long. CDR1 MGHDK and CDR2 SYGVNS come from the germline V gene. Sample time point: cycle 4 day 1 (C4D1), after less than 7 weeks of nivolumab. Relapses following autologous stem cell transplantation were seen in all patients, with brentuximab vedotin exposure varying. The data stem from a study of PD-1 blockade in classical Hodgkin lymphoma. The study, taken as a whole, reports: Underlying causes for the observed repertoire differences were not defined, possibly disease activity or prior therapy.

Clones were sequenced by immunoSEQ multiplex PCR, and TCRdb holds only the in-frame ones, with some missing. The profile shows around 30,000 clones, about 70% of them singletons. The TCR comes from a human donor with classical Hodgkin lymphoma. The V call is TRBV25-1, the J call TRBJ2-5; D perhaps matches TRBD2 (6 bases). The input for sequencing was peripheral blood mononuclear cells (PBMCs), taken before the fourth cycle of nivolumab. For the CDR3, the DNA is TGTGCCAGCAGTGAGGAGGGAGAGGAGACCCAGTACTTC. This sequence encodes CASSEEGEETQYF.